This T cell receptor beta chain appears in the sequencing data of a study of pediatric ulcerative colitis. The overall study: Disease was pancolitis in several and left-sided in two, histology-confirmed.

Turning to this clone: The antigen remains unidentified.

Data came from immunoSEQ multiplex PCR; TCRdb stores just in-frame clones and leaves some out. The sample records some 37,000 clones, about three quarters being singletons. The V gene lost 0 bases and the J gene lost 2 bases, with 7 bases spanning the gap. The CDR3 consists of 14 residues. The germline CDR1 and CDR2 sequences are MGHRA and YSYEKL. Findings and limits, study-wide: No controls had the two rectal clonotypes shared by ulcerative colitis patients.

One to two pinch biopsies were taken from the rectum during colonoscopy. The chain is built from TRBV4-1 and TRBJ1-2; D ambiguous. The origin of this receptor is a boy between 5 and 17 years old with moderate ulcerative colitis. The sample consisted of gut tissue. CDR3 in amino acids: CASSQDFQNYGYTF. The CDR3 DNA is TGCGCCAGCAGCCAAGATTTCCAGAACTATGGCTACACCTTC.